The 30 T cell receptor beta chains below were found in one sample sequenced in a study of cytomegalovirus exposure and HLA in healthy donors. Both 60 Vbeta primers and 13 Jbeta primers went into the PCR. The method was immunoSEQ multiplex PCR; TCRdb's version includes in-frame clones alone and lacks a portion of them. The table has over 120,000 clones, 80% seen once. The material sequenced was PBMCs. The origin of the receptors is a woman aged 30 to 39 in good health and CMV-seronegative.

V gene TRBV30 combines with J gene TRBJ2-7, with D possibly being TRBD2 (6 bases). This CDR3 has 14 residues. The V gene's germline CDR1 is GTSNPN and CDR2 SVGIG (reference sequence). The V end lost 6 bases, the J end lost 2 bases, and 17 bases lay between the germline ends. The CDR3 DNA is TGTGCCTGCCCGAAGTGGCCTAGCGCCTACGAGCAGTACTTC. This translates into CACPKWPSAYEQYF.

The chain is built from TRBV19 and TRBJ2-5, with 10 bases lining up with TRBD2. The CDR3 covers 15 residues. V shed 3 bases, J shed 3 bases, and the junction held 4 bases outside the gene matches. Germline V gene sequence: CDR1 LNHDA, CDR2 SQIVND (reference sequence). The CDR3 is CASSMISGGKETQYF. Here the CDR3 DNA reads TGTGCCAGTAGTATGATTAGCGGGGGGAAAGAGACCCAGTACTTC.

V is TRBV20-1 and J is TRBJ2-5, with TRBD1 matching 8 bases. TRBJ2-7 explains the end of the DNA better; the J call may be wrong. Germline lookup yields CDR1 DFQATT and CDR2 SNEGSKA (reference sequence). The CDR3 sequence is 11 residues long. CDR3 DNA: TGCAGTGCTTCCGACAGGGGCGAGCAGTACTTC. Protein: CSASDRGEQYF.

J is TRBJ2-5 and V is TRBV15, with 13 positions matching TRBD2. The CDR3 spans 17 residues. V dropped 1 base and J dropped 4; count of bases not matched to a gene: 6. The germline V gene has CDR1 LNHNV and CDR2 YYDKDF (reference sequence). Written as DNA, the CDR3 is TGTGCCACCAGCAGAGCAAGGACTAGCGGGAGACGAGAGACCCAGTACTTC. Translating it yields CATSRARTSGRRETQYF.

This clone was counted a few times. This chain connects TRBV4-1 to TRBJ2-7, with D tentatively TRBD2 (7 bases). CDR3 length equals 15 residues. The germline V gene has CDR1 MGHRA and CDR2 YSYEKL. Trimming cost V 3 bases and J 0 bases, with 12 bases left between them. In DNA form, the CDR3 reads TGCGCCAGCAGCCAGGCGGGGGCCCGCTCCTACGAGCAGTACTTC. This codes for CASSQAGARSYEQYF.

This clone was picked up one time. This rearrangement joins TRBV4-3 to TRBJ1-2, with D possibly being TRBD1 (6 bases). The CDR3 sequence is 15 residues long. Germline lookup yields CDR1 LGHNA and CDR2 YSLEER. Trimming cost V 1 base and J 6 bases, with 15 bases left between them. DNA for the CDR3: TGCGCCAGCAGCCAAGGGAGGACAGAAGTCGATGGCTACACCTTC. Translating gives CASSQGRTEVDGYTF.

J is TRBJ2-7 and V is TRBV7-3; perhaps TRBD2 as D (6 bases). The CDR3 is 14 amino acids. Germline CDR1 and CDR2: SGHTA and FQGTGA. The ends were cut back, 4 bases at V and 5 bases at J, with 15 bases in the middle. This CDR3 reads CASSSTIPGDEQYF. CDR3 in DNA: TGTGCCAGCAGCTCTACGATTCCGGGGGACGAGCAGTACTTC. The full variable domain, completed using reference TRBV7-3 and TRBJ2-7, is GAGVSQTPSNKVTEKGKYVELRCDPISGHTALYWYRQSLGQGPEFLIYFQGTGAADDSGLPNDRFFAVRPEGSVSTLKIQRTERGDSAVYLCASSSTIPGDEQYFGPGTRLTVT.

V usage is TRBV27 and J usage is TRBJ2-7; D gene uncertain. This CDR3 is built from 13 residues. V was clipped by 6 bases and J by 4 bases, with 13 bases between them. Germline assignment: CDR1 MNHEY and CDR2 SMNVEV (reference sequence). The CDR3, as DNA: TGTGCCAGCAGGGTTAGCCTAACTTACGAGCAGTACTTC. Its protein product is CASRVSLTYEQYF.

The CDR3 region is CAWGGGLRSSPLHF. In DNA form, the CDR3 reads TGTGCCTGGGGCGGAGGTCTTCGGTCTTCACCCCTCCACTTT. J is TRBJ1-6 and V is TRBV30; D is uncertain. Trimming took 5 bases from V and 9 from J, leaving 17 bases between them. The germline CDR1 and CDR2 sequences are GTSNPN and SVGIG (reference sequence). The CDR3 is 14 residues long.

This chain uses TRBV4-1 with TRBJ1-1; 7 bases match TRBD1. Germline V gives CDR1 MGHRA, CDR2 YSYEKL. Germline trimming cut 2 bases from V and 3 bases from J; bases unmatched to any gene: 3. CDR3 length: 14 amino acids. CDR3 amino acids: CASSQLGTDTEAFF. The CDR3 DNA sequence: TGCGCCAGCAGCCAACTTGGGACAGACACTGAAGCTTTCTTT.

This rearrangement joins TRBV5-1 to TRBJ2-3; 8 bases fit TRBD2. With V trimmed by 0 bases and J by 2 bases, 11 bases remained unmatched. The CDR3 spans 18 residues. Germline lookup yields CDR1 SGHRS and CDR2 YFSETQ. In DNA form, the CDR3 reads TGCGCCAGCAGCTTGGCCGGGAACGGCGGGGGGTACACAGATACGCAGTATTTT. Translated: CASSLAGNGGGYTDTQYF.

V is TRBV6-5 and J is TRBJ1-4; D not certain. V gave up 3 bases and J gave up 8 bases, with 13 bases separating them. Germline V lookup: CDR1 MNHEY, CDR2 SVGAGI. CDR3 length: 14 amino acids. DNA of the CDR3: TGTGCCAGCAGTTATACAGCCGGCAGGGAAAAACTGTTTTTT. Its translation is CASSYTAGREKLFF.

The chain employs TRBV28 and TRBJ2-7; possible D gene TRBD1, 5 bases. This CDR3 is 15 amino acids long. The V end was cut by 2 bases, the J end by 1 base, with 12 bases between. Germline-derived CDR1 and CDR2 are MDHEN and SYDVKM. DNA of the CDR3: TGTGCCAGCAGTTTAATATCAGGGTTTTCCTACGAGCAGTACTTC. This encodes CASSLISGFSYEQYF.

This sequence joins TRBV11-3 and TRBJ2-7; 10 bases line up with TRBD2. The length of the CDR3 is 15 residues. V dropped 0 bases and J dropped 3; count of bases not matched to a gene: 2. Germline loops: CDR1 SGHNT, CDR2 YENEEA. CDR3 coding DNA: TGTGCCAGCAGCTTAGAAGCTAGCGGGGGCTACGAGCAGTACTTC. Translating gives CASSLEASGGYEQYF.

This clone was counted at least ten times. V usage is TRBV7-9 and J usage is TRBJ2-7; 8 bases are shared with TRBD1. This CDR3 is built from 14 residues. CDR1 SEHNR and CDR2 FQNEAQ come from the germline V gene (reference sequence). Trimming cost V 4 bases and J 6 bases; bases outside gene matches: 8. CDR3 sequence reads: CASSSQGALSEQYF. The CDR3 DNA is TGTGCCAGCAGCTCCCAGGGGGCGCTCAGCGAGCAGTACTTC.

The chain carries TRBV14 and TRBJ1-1; no firm D call. The ends were cut back, 4 bases at V and 4 bases at J, with 16 bases in the middle. CDR1 SGHDN and CDR2 FVKESK come from the germline V gene. CDR3 length: 15 amino acids. In DNA form, the CDR3 reads TGTGCCAGCAGCCGCCAGTACCCTCGGGGCACTGAAGCTTTCTTT. Translated, it gives CASSRQYPRGTEAFF.

The chain combines TRBV27 with TRBJ2-5; TRBD1 is a possible D gene (6 bases). V was shortened by 1 base and J by 2 bases, with 11 bases between the two germline ends. Germline V gene lookup returns CDR1 MNHEY and CDR2 SMNVEV (reference sequence). This CDR3 comprises 15 residues. The CDR3 spells CASSLLDGTQETQYF. For the CDR3, the DNA is TGTGCCAGCAGTTTATTAGACGGGACACAAGAGACCCAGTACTTC.

This sequence joins TRBV27 and TRBJ2-5; D perhaps matches TRBD1 (5 bases). This CDR3 region has 13 residues. Looked up from germline, CDR1 is MNHEY and CDR2 is SMNVEV (reference sequence). The ends were cut back, 7 bases at V and 1 base at J, with 10 bases in the middle. For the CDR3, the DNA is TGTGCCAGCAAAGTGGGGCCCCAAGAGACCCAGTACTTC. This encodes CASKVGPQETQYF.

CDR3 amino acids: CASSLTAGGPDTQYF. In DNA form, the CDR3 reads TGTGCCAGCAGCTTAACGGCGGGGGGGCCAGATACGCAGTATTTT. This chain connects TRBV7-3 to TRBJ2-3, with 9 bases aligning to TRBD2. The germline V gene encodes CDR1 SGHTA and CDR2 FQGTGA. The CDR3 totals 15 residues. V lost 0 bases and J lost 4; bases outside the gene matches: 2.

This clone was seen more than once but under ten times. This chain connects TRBV5-5 to TRBJ1-5; a weak D match, TRBD1 (5 bases). The CDR3 has 14 amino acids. Trimming took off 2 bases at V and 6 bases at J, with 12 bases between the two ends. In germline, CDR1 is SGHKS, CDR2 YYEKEE (reference sequence). CDR3: CASSLGGTRQPQHF. CDR3 in DNA: TGTGCCAGCAGCTTAGGAGGGACTCGTCAGCCCCAGCATTTT.

The chain links TRBV7-9 to TRBJ1-2; 9 bases are a match to TRBD1. CDR1 SEHNR and CDR2 FQNEAQ come from the germline V gene (reference sequence). The CDR3 contains 15 residues. The junction had 2 bases not matched to a gene; V was cut back by 1 base and J by 2 bases. CDR3 nucleotide sequence: TGTGCCAGCAGCTTAGACGACAGGGGGAACTATGGCTACACCTTC. This sequence encodes CASSLDDRGNYGYTF.

This chain joins TRBV5-1 and TRBJ2-3; D remains ambiguous. CDR1 is SGHRS, CDR2 YFSETQ, per germline. Between the trimmed V and J ends, which lost 3 bases and 0 bases, there was a span of 11 bases. The CDR3 loop spans 15 amino acids. CDR3 in DNA: TGCGCCAGCAGCTGGTCTCTAGTCAGCACAGATACGCAGTATTTT. It is translated as CASSWSLVSTDTQYF.

V usage is TRBV4-2 and J usage is TRBJ2-4; D call uncertain. Germline-derived CDR1 and CDR2 are LGHNA and YNFKEQ. CDR3 length: 13 residues. Between the trimmed V and J ends, which lost 0 bases and 6 bases, there was a span of 6 bases. This chain's CDR3 is CASSQEAPNIQYF. The CDR3 DNA reads as TGTGCCAGCAGCCAAGAGGCCCCAAACATTCAGTACTTC.

This sequence joins TRBV7-3 and TRBJ2-7; tentatively, D is TRBD1 (7 bases). CDR1 and CDR2 (germline): SGHTA, FQGTGA. The germline V and J ends were trimmed by 0 bases and 6 bases, with 15 bases remaining between them. The CDR3 has 15 amino acids. CDR3 sequence (DNA): TGTGCCAGCAGCTTAACCTCCTCGCGGGACAGCGAGCAGTACTTC. Amino acids: CASSLTSSRDSEQYF.

V and J are TRBV14 and TRBJ1-1, with TRBD1 as a possible D gene (6 bases). Germline V gene sequence: CDR1 SGHDN, CDR2 FVKESK. Trimming pared 5 bases from V and 7 bases from J, leaving 26 bases between. The CDR3 length is 17 residues. The CDR3 here is CASSNFLDRTAAVEAFF. CDR3 bases: TGTGCCAGCAGCAACTTCCTCGATAGGACAGCAGCAGTTGAAGCTTTCTTT.

The chain is built from TRBV12-5 and TRBJ1-2; D gene ambiguous. Trimming cost V 1 base and J 8 bases, with 8 bases left between them. Germline CDR1 and CDR2: LGHNT and FRNRAP. This CDR3 has 12 residues. Written as DNA, the CDR3 is TGTGCTAGTGGTTTGGGGGGAGACGGCTACACCTTC. Its protein product is CASGLGGDGYTF.

The rearrangement links TRBV5-6 to TRBJ1-3; D ambiguous. Germline CDR1 is SGHDT and CDR2 is YYEEEE. The V end was cut by 4 bases, the J end by 0 bases, with 11 bases between. The CDR3 consists of 15 residues. The CDR3 nucleotides are TGTGCCAGCAGCCAGACACCATACTCTGGAAACACCATATATTTT. Protein sequence: CASSQTPYSGNTIYF.

The chain joins TRBV6-5 to TRBJ1-1; D may be TRBD1 (5 bases). V lost 2 bases to trimming and J lost 0 bases, with 7 bases between them. Per germline, CDR1 MNHEY and CDR2 SVGAGI. The CDR3 runs 14 residues. The CDR3 bases are TGTGCCAGCAGTTACGACAGATTGAACACTGAAGCTTTCTTT. Translation: CASSYDRLNTEAFF.

J is TRBJ2-7 and V is TRBV19; possibly TRBD2 for D (5 bases). V was cut by 3 bases and J by 5 bases, with 11 bases left in between. CDR1 is LNHDA and CDR2 is SQIVND in the germline V gene (reference sequence). The CDR3 spans 13 residues. CDR3 in amino acids: CASSMRVPHEQYF. In nucleotides, the CDR3 is TGTGCCAGTAGTATGAGGGTTCCCCACGAGCAGTACTTC.

This clone was counted once. The chain carries TRBV5-1 and TRBJ2-7; possibly TRBD2 for D (5 bases). The germline V gene has CDR1 SGHRS and CDR2 YFSETQ. The ends were cut back, 0 bases at V and 5 bases at J, with 18 bases in the middle. The CDR3 has 16 residues. CDR3 in amino acids: CASSLEALAGADEQYF. Written as DNA, the CDR3 is TGCGCCAGCAGCTTGGAGGCGCTAGCTGGTGCCGACGAGCAGTACTTC.